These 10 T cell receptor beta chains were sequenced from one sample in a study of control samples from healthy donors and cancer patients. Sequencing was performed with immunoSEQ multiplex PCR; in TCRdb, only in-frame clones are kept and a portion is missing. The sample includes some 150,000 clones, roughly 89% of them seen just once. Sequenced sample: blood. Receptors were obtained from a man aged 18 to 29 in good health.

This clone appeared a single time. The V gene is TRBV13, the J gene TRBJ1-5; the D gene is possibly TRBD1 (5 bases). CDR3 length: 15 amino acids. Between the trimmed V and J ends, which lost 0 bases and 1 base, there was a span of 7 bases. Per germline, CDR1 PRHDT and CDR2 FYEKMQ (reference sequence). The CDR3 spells CASSLGRDSNQPQHF. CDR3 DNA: TGTGCCAGCAGCTTAGGCCGGGACAGCAATCAGCCCCAGCATTTT.

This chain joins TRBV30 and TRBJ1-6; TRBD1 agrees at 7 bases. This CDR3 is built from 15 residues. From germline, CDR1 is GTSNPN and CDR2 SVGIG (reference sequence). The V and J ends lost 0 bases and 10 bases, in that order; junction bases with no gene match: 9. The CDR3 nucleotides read TGTGCCTGGAGTGTACGGAGACAGGGCGGGTCACCCCTCCACTTT. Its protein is CAWSVRRQGGSPLHF.

The CDR3 protein is CASSGDQRTSRLFF. Here the CDR3 DNA reads TGTGCCAGCAGCGGGGACCAACGAACTTCAAGGCTGTTTTTT. The chain carries TRBV6-5 and TRBJ2-2; either TRBD1 or TRBD2 may fit D (5 bases each). The CDR3 runs to 14 residues. The V and J ends lost 6 bases and 13 bases respectively, with 21 bases between them. The germline V gene has CDR1 MNHEY and CDR2 SVGAGI.

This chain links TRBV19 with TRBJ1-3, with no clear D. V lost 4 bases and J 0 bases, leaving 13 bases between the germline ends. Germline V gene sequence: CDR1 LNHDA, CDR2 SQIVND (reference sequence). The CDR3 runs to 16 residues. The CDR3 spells CASSRPRSNSGNTIYF. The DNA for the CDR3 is TGTGCCAGTAGTAGACCCAGAAGCAACTCTGGAAACACCATATATTTT. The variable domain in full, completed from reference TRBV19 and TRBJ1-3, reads DGGITQSPKYLFRKEGQNVTLSCEQNLNHDAMYWYRQDPGQGLRLIYYSQIVNDFQKGDIAEGYSVSREKKESFPLTVTSAQKNPTAFYLCASSRPRSNSGNTIYFGEGSWLTVV.

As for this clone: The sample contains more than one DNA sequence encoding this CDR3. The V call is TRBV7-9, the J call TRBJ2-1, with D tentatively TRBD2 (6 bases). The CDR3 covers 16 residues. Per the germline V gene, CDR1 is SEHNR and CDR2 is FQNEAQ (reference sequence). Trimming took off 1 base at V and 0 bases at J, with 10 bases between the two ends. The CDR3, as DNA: TGTGCCAGCAGCTTAGAACGGGGGAGCTCCTACAATGAGCAGTTCTTC. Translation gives CASSLERGSSYNEQFF.

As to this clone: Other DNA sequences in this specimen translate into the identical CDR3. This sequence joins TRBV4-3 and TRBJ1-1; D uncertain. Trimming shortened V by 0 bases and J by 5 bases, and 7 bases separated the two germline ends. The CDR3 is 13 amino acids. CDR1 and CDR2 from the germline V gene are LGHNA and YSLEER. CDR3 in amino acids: CASSQDGDTEAFF. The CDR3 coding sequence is TGCGCCAGCAGCCAAGATGGGGATACTGAAGCTTTCTTT.

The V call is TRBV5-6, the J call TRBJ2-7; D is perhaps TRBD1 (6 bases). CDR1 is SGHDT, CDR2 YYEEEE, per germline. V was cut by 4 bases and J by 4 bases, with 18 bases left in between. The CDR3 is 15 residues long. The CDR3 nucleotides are TGTGCCAGCAGCACCCGACAGGAGGAGGATTACGAGCAGTACTTC. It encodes CASSTRQEEDYEQYF.

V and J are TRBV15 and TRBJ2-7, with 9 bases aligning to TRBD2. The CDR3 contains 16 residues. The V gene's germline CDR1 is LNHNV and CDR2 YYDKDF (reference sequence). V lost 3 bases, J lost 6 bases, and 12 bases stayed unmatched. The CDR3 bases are TGTGCCACCAGCAGGAGCGTGGGGCTAGCGGGGTTCGAGCAGTACTTC. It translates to CATSRSVGLAGFEQYF.

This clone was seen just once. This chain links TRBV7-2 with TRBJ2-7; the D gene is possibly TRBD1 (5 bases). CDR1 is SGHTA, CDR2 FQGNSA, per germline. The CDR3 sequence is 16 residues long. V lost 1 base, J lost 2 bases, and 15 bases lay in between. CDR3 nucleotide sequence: TGTGCCAGCAGCTTAGATTTAAGCCAGGGCGCCTACGAGCAGTACTTC. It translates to CASSLDLSQGAYEQYF.

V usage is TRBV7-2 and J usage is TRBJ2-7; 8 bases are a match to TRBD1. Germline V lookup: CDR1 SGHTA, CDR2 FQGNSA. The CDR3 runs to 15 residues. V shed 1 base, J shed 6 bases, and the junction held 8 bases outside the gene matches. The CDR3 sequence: CASSLVYQGASEQYF. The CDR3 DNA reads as TGTGCCAGCAGCTTAGTATATCAGGGGGCTTCCGAGCAGTACTTC.